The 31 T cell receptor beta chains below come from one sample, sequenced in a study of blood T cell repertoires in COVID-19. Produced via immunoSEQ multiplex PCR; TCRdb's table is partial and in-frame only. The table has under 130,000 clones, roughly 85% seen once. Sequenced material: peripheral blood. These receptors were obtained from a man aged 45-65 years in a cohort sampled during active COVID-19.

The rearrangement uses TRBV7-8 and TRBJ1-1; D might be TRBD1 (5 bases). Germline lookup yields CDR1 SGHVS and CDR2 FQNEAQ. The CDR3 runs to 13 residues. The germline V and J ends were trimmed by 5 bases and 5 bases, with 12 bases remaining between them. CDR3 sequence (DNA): TGTGCCAGCAGCCGGGCCTCAGGGACTGAAGCTTTCTTT. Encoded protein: CASSRASGTEAFF. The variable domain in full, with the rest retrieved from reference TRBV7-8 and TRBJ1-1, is GAGVSQSPRYKVAKRGQDVALRCDPISGHVSLFWYQQALGQGPEFLTYFQNEAQLDKSGLPSDRFFAERPEGSVSTLKIQRTQQEDSAVYLCASSRASGTEAFFGQGTRLTVV.

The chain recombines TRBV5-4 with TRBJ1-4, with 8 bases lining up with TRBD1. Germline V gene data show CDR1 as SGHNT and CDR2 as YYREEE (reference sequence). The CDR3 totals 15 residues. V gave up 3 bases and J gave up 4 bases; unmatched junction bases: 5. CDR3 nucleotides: TGTGCCAGCAGCTCAGGACAGGGACTTAATGAAAAACTGTTTTTT. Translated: CASSSGQGLNEKLFF.

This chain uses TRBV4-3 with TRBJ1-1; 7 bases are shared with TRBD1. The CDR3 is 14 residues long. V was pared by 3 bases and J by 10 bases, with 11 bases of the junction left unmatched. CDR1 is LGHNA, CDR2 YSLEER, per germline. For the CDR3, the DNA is TGCGCCAGCAGCCAGACTATGGGACAGCCGCCAGCTTTCTTT. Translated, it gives CASSQTMGQPPAFF.

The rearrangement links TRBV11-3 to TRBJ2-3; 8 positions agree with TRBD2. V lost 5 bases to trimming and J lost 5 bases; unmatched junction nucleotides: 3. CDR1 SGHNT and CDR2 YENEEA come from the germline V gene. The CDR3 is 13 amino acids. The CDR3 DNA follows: TGTGCCAGCAGCGGACTAGCTGGAGATACGCAGTATTTT. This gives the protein CASSGLAGDTQYF.

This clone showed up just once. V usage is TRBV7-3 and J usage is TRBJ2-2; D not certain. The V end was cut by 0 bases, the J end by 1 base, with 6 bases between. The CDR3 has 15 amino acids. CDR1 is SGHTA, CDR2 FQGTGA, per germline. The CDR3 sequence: CASSLTGGNTGELFF. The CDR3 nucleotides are TGTGCCAGCAGCTTAACTGGCGGGAACACCGGGGAGCTGTTTTTT.

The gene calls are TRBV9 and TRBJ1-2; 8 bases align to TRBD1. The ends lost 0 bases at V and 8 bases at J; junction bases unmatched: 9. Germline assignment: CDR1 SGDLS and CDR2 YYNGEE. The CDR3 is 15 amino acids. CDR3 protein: CASSVVPSGGLGYTF. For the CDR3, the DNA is TGTGCCAGCAGCGTAGTCCCCTCAGGGGGCCTCGGCTACACCTTC.

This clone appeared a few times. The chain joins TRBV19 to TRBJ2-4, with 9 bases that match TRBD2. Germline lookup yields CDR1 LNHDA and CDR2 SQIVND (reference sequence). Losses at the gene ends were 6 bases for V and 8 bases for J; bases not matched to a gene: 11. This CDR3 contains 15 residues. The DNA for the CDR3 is TGTGCCAGTAGACTAGCGGGTACCCCCACGGACATTCAGTACTTC. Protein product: CASRLAGTPTDIQYF.

CDR3 sequence (DNA): TGTGCCAGTAGTCCCCGGGGGTACACTGAAGCTTTCTTT. This codes for CASSPRGYTEAFF. V is TRBV19 and J is TRBJ1-1; tentatively, D is TRBD1 (5 bases). The CDR3 extends over 13 amino acids. Trimming took off 5 bases at V and 3 bases at J, with 10 bases between the two ends. Germline V CDR1 and CDR2: LNHDA, SQIVND (reference sequence).

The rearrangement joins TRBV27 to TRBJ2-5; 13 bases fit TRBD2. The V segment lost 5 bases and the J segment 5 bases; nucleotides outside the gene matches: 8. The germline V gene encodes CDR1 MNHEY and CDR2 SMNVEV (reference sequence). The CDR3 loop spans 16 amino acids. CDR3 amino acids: CASSLTSGGAGETQYF. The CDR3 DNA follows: TGTGCCAGCAGTCTCACTAGCGGGGGGGCTGGGGAGACCCAGTACTTC.

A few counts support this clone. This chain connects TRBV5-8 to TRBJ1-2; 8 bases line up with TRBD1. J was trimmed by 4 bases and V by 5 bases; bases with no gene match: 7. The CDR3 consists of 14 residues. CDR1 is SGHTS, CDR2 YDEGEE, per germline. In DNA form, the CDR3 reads TGTGCCAGCAGAGCCGAGGACAGGGCCTATGGCTACACCTTC. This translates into CASRAEDRAYGYTF.

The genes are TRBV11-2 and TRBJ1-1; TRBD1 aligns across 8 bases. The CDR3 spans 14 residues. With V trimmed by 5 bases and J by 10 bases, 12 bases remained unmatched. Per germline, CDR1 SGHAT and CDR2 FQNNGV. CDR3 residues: CASSPGQGGIRAFF. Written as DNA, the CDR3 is TGTGCCAGCAGCCCCGGACAGGGAGGAATTCGAGCTTTCTTT.

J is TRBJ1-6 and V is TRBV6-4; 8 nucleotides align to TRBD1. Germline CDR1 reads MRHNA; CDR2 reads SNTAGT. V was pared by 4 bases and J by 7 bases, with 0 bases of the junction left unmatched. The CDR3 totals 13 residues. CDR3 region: CASSGDRNSPLHF. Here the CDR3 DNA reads TGTGCCAGCAGTGGGGACAGGAATTCACCCCTCCACTTT.

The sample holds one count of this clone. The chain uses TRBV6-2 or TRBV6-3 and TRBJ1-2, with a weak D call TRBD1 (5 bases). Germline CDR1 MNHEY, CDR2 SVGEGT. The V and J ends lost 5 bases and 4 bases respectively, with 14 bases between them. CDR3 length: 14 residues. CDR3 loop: CASSQAGPSYGYTF. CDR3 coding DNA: TGTGCCAGCAGTCAAGCAGGGCCTTCCTATGGCTACACCTTC.

The DNA of the CDR3 is TGTGCCAGTTCACCGGGACAGGCCACAGATACGCAGTATTTT. Translated, it gives CASSPGQATDTQYF. The gene calls are TRBV19 and TRBJ2-3, with 8 bases identical to TRBD1. This CDR3 spans 14 amino acids. Trimming at V came to 8 bases and at J to 2 bases, leaving 6 bases not matched to a gene. CDR1 and CDR2 (germline): LNHDA, SQIVND (reference sequence).

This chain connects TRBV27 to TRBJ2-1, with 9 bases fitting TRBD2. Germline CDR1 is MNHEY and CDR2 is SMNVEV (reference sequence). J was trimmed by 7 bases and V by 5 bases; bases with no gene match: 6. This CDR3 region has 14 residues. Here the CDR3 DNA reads TGTGCCAGCAGTCCTACTAGCGGGCCAAATGAGCAGTTCTTC. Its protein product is CASSPTSGPNEQFF.

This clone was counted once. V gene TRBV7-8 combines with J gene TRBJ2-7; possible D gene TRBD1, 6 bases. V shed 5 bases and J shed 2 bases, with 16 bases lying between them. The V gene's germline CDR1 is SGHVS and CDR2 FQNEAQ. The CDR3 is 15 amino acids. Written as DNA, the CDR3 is TGTGCCAGCAGCACAGGGATTTCCAATCCCTACGAGCAGTACTTC. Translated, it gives CASSTGISNPYEQYF.

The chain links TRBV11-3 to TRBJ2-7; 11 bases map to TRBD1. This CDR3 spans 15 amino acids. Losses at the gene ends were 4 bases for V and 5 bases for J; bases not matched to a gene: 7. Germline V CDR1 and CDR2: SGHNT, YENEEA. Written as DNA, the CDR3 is TGTGCCAGCAGCTCCGGGACAGGGGGATTACACGAGCAGTACTTC. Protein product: CASSSGTGGLHEQYF. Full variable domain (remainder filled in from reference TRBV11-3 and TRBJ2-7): EAGVVQSPRYKIIEKKQPVAFWCNPISGHNTLYWYLQNLGQGPELLIRYENEEAVDDSQLPKDRFSAERLKGVDSTLKIQPAELGDSAVYLCASSSGTGGLHEQYFGPGTRLTVT.

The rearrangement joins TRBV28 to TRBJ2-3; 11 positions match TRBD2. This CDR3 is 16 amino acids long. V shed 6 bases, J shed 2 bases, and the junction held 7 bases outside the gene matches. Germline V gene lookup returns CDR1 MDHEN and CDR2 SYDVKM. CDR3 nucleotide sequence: TGTGCCAGCAGATCGTCTAGCGGGGGGACCACAGATACGCAGTATTTT. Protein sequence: CASRSSSGGTTDTQYF. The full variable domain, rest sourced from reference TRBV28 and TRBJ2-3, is DVKVTQSSRYLVKRTGEKVFLECVQDMDHENMFWYRQDPGLGLRLIYFSYDVKMKEKGDIPEGYSVSREKKERFSLILESASTNQTSMYLCASRSSSGGTTDTQYFGPGTRLTVL.

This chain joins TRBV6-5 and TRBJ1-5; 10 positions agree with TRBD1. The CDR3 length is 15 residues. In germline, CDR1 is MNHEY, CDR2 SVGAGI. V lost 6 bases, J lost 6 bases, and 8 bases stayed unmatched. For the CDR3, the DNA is TGTGCCAGCAGCCCGGACAGGGGGGAGATTCAGCCCCAGCATTTT. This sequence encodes CASSPDRGEIQPQHF.

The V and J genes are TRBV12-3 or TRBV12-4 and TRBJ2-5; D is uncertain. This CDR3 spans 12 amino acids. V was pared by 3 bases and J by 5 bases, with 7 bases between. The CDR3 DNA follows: TGTGCCAGCAGTTTGTCCGGGGAGACCCAGTACTTC. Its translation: CASSLSGETQYF.

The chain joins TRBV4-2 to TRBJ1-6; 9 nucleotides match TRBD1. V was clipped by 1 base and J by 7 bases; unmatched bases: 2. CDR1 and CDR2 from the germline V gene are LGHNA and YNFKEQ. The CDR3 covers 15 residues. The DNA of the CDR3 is TGTGCCAGCAGCCAAGGGACAGGGGTCAATTCACCCCTCCACTTT. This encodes CASSQGTGVNSPLHF.

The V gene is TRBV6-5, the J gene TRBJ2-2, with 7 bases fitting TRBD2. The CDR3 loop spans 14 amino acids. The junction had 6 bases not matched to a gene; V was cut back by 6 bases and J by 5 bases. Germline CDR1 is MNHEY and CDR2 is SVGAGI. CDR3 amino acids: CASRREGKTGELFF. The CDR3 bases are TGTGCCAGCAGAAGGGAGGGTAAGACCGGGGAGCTGTTTTTT.

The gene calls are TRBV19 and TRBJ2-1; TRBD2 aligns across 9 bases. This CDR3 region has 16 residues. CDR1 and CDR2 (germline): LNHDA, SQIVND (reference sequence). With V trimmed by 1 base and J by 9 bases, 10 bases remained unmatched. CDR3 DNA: TGTGCCAGTAGTATAGGGGCTAGCGGGGCGTCCACTGAGCAGTTCTTC. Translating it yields CASSIGASGASTEQFF.

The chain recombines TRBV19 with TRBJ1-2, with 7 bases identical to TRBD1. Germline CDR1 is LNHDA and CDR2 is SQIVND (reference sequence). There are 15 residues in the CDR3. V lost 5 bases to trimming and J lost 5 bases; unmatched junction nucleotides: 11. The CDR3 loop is CASSPTATDRYGYTF. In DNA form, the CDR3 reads TGTGCCAGTAGTCCAACAGCCACGGACAGGTATGGCTACACCTTC.

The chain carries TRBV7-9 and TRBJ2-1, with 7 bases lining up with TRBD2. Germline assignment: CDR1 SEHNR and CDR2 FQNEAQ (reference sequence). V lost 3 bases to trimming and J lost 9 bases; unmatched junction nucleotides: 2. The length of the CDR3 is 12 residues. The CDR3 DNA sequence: TGTGCCAGCAGCTTGGGGGGGAGTGAGCAGTTCTTC. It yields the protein CASSLGGSEQFF.

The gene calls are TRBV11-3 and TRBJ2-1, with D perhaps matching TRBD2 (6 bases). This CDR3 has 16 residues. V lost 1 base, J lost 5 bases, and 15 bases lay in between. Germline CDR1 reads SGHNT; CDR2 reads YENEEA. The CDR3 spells CASSLVSGVGNNEQFF. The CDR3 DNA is TGTGCCAGCAGCTTAGTTTCGGGAGTAGGTAACAATGAGCAGTTCTTC.

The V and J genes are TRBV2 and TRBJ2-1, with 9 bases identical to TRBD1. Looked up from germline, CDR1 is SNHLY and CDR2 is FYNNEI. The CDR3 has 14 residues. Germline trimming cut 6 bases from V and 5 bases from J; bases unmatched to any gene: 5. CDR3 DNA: TGTGCCAGCAGCCTGGGACAGGGACACAATGAGCAGTTCTTC. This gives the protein CASSLGQGHNEQFF.

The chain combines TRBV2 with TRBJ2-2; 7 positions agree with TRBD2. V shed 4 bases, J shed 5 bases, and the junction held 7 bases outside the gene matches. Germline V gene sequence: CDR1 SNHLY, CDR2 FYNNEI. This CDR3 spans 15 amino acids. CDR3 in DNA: TGTGCCAGCAGTGTTGCGGGGGACTTTACCGGGGAGCTGTTTTTT. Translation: CASSVAGDFTGELFF.

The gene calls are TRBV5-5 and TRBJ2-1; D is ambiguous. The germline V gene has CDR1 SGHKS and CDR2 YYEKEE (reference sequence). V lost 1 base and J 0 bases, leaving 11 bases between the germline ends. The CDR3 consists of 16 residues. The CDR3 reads CASSLTDTSSYNEQFF. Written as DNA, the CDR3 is TGTGCCAGCAGCTTGACCGACACGAGCTCCTACAATGAGCAGTTCTTC.

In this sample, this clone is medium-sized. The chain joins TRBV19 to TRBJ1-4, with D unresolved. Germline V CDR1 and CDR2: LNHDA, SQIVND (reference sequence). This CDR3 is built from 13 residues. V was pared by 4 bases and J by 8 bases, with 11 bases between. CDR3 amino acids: CASSTWEREKLFF. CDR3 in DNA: TGTGCCAGTAGTACCTGGGAGAGGGAAAAACTGTTTTTT.

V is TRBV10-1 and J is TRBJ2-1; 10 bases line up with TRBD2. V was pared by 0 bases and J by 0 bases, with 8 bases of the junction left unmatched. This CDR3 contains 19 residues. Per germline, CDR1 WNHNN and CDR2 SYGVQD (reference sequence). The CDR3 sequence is CASSESASGGFSSYNEQFF. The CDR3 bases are TGCGCCAGCAGTGAGTCGGCTAGCGGGGGTTTTAGCTCCTACAATGAGCAGTTCTTC.